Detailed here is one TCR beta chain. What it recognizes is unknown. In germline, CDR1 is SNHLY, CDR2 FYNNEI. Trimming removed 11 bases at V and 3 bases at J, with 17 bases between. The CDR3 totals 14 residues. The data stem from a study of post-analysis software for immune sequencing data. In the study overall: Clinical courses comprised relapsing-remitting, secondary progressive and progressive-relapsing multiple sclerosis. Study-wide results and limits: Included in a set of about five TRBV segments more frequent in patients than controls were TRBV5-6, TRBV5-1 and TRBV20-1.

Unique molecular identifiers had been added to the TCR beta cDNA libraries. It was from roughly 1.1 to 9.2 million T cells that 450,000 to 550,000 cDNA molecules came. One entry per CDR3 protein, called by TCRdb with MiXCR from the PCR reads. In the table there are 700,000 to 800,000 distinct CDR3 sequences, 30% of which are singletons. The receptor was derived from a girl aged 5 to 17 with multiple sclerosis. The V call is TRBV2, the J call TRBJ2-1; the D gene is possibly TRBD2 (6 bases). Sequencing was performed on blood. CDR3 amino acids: CAGGARDLYNEQFF. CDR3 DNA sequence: TGTGCCGGCGGGGCAAGGGACCTCTACAATGAGCAGTTCTTC.